The 5 T cell receptor beta chains reported below all come from one sample, sequenced in a study of radiation and T cells in renal cell carcinoma. Using immunoSEQ multiplex PCR, the repertoire was profiled, and TCRdb retains in-frame clones only, with some absent. The sample includes roughly 100,000 clones, around nine tenths of them seen just once. Time point noted: baseline pretreatment blood. The sample's treatment: 15 Gy SBRT to primary tumor, nephrectomy 4 weeks later. The sample in question was blood, obtained from a patient whose treatment included radiotherapy and nephrectomy. The receptors here all came from a man aged 45-60 years with renal cell carcinoma.

The chain combines TRBV4-1 with TRBJ1-4; 10 bases line up with TRBD1. The junction had 1 base not matched to a gene; V was cut back by 5 bases and J by 7 bases. The germline V gene encodes CDR1 MGHRA and CDR2 YSYEKL. This CDR3 comprises 13 residues. The CDR3 is CASSWDRGEKLFF. CDR3 in DNA: TGCGCCAGCAGCTGGGACAGGGGTGAAAAACTGTTTTTT.

V and J are TRBV4-1 and TRBJ2-1; 7 bases are a match to TRBD2. The CDR3 covers 16 residues. The germline V gene has CDR1 MGHRA and CDR2 YSYEKL. The junction had 4 bases not matched to a gene; V was cut back by 0 bases and J by 2 bases. The CDR3 DNA reads as TGCGCCAGCAGCCAAGATTTGCGGGAGACCTACAATGAGCAGTTCTTC. It codes for CASSQDLRETYNEQFF.

Regarding this clone: One end of the junction varies from germline; a read error may be responsible. The same CDR3 also results from other DNA sequences found in this sample. The chain employs TRBV6-1 and TRBJ1-1, with 8 nucleotides matching TRBD1. The CDR3 covers 15 residues. Per germline, CDR1 MNHNS and CDR2 SASEGT. CDR3 sequence (DNA): TGTGCTAGCAGTACGCAGGGGGCCCAGGGCACTGAAGCTTTCTTT. Amino acids: CASSTQGAQGTEAFF.

The rearrangement joins TRBV7-9 to TRBJ2-7; D tentatively reads TRBD1 or TRBD2 (6 bases each). The ends were cut back, 1 base at V and 7 bases at J, with 11 bases in the middle. The CDR3 is 13 residues long. Germline V gives CDR1 SEHNR, CDR2 FQNEAQ (reference sequence). CDR3 sequence: CASSLVGGLEQYF. The DNA of the CDR3 is TGTGCCAGCAGCTTAGTCGGGGGCCTGGAGCAGTACTTC.

The V gene is TRBV4-2, the J gene TRBJ1-5, with 8 bases that match TRBD1. CDR3 size: 16 residues. V gave up 1 base and J gave up 6 bases; unmatched junction bases: 8. CDR1 LGHNA and CDR2 YNFKEQ come from the germline V gene. The CDR3 is CASSQAYGQGGQPQHF. CDR3 coding DNA: TGTGCCAGCAGCCAAGCGTACGGACAGGGCGGTCAGCCCCAGCATTTT.